This T cell receptor beta chain is from a study of monozygotic twins with inflammatory bowel disease. Notes on the study in general: IBD-affected twins scored below their healthy co-twins in TCRbeta diversity (inverse Simpson). Distinguishing T cell subtypes was not possible.

Every TCR library used approximately 4,000 ng of total RNA. TCRdb reprocessed the 5' RACE reads; each CDR3 protein has one entry and no DNA is given. Seen in this sample are approximately 150,000 distinct CDR3 sequences; the ten most common clones hold 2.4%. CDR1 is DFQATT and CDR2 is SNEGSKA in the germline V gene (reference sequence). The CDR3 runs to 15 residues. Collection yielded approximately 2.7 ml of blood per donor. Regarding this clonotype: As yet, its antigen is unknown.

Sequencing input: blood. The rearrangement links TRBV20-1 to TRBJ2-3; TCRdb calls TRBD1, which cannot be checked without DNA. The origin of this receptor is a human donor with ulcerative colitis or Crohn's disease, or a healthy co-twin of an affected twin (not recorded which). CDR3 in amino acids: CSARARGGRADTQYF.